This TCR beta chain emerged from a study of T cell responses to AZD1222 COVID-19 vaccine. Findings and limits, study-wide: The study sampled repertoires only after the peak T cell response. As reported, nearly half of all spike-specific TCRs target variant regions that are unmutated. Recipients of two AZD1222 doses showed rising Spike-specific TCR breadth and depth.

This clone was detected once. Its antigen is undetermined. There are 15 residues in the CDR3. CDR1 and CDR2 (germline): MDHEN, SYDVKM. V shed 5 bases and J shed 2 bases, with 16 bases lying between them. Assay: immunoSEQ multiplex PCR; the TCRdb copy retains only in-frame clones and omits some. The table has 77,000 or so clones, 87% seen once. This material consisted of peripheral blood, taken 28 days after the second AZD1222 dose. The gene calls are TRBV28 and TRBJ2-7, with D hard to call. This sequence was found in an adult who received the AZD1222 COVID-19 vaccine. The CDR3 loop is CASSRPLGQAYEQYF. For the CDR3, the DNA is TGTGCCAGCAGTCGGCCGTTAGGGCAGGCCTACGAGCAGTACTTC.